Detailed here is one T cell receptor beta chain. The antigen is not known. The data stem from a study of shared clonotypes between healthy human individuals. Across the study: CD4 naive and CD4 memory each took three plates per donor, while CD8 naive took two and CD8 memory one.

Germline V CDR1 and CDR2: SGHTS, YDEGEE. The length of the CDR3 is 14 residues. Deletions cut 0 bases from V and 0 bases from J, with 6 bases between. General observations from the study: Non-shared clonotypes had lower generation probabilities than those shared by all four donors. Approximately 4.6% of naive CD4 clonotypes were common to several donors.

Genomic DNA from each subset was divided evenly over several immunoSEQ plates. Libraries were prepared by immunoSEQ multiplex PCR; TCRdb keeps only in-frame clonotypes and omits some of them. In the table there are approximately 2,000,000 clones, just under 95% of which are singletons. It was CD45RO-negative cells, positively selected for CCR7, that made up naive CD8 cells, with terminally differentiated effector memory CD45RA+ cells excluded. Sequencing used naive CD8+ T cells from PBMCs. The receptor was derived from a man between 18 and 29 years old in good health. Some clones in this sample may be carry-over from other donors' samples. The chain recombines TRBV5-8 with TRBJ1-1; D is ambiguous. The CDR3 loop reads CASSLASLNTEAFF. CDR3 sequence (DNA): TGTGCCAGCAGCTTGGCATCCCTGAACACTGAAGCTTTCTTT. The full variable domain, completed using reference TRBV5-8 and TRBJ1-1, is EAGVTQSPTHLIKTRGQQATLRCSPISGHTSVYWYQQALGLGLQFLLWYDEGEERNRGNFPPRFSGRQFPNYSSELNVNALELEDSALYLCASSLASLNTEAFFGQGTRLTVV.